This T cell receptor (beta chain) is drawn from a study of Ad26.COV2.S vaccination and SARS-CoV-2 variants. In the study overall: The authors gave Ad26.COV2.S intramuscularly, either once or twice 56 days apart. Study-level results: Post-vaccination spike-specific CD8+ and CD4+ T cell responses reportedly had substantial breadth.

Between the trimmed V and J ends, which lost 1 base and 10 bases, there was a span of 8 bases. This CDR3 comprises 13 residues. Germline V gives CDR1 SEHNR, CDR2 FQNEAQ (reference sequence). As to this clone: The antigen is not known.

Generated by immunoSEQ multiplex PCR, the TCRdb table keeps only in-frame clones and is missing some. Seen here are about 240,000 clones, roughly 90% observed once, and the top ten hold around 10%. This sample's treatment: some 19 received Ad26.COV2.S at low or high dose, single or two shots; 5 received placebo; per-sample allocation not given. Sampling occurred on day 63 after the first vaccine or placebo injection. The TCR sequence derives from a person aged 18-65 years who received the Ad26.COV2.S COVID-19 vaccine or a placebo. The specimen comprised peripheral blood, sampled in a trial of Ad26.COV2.S vaccine versus placebo. The chain joins TRBV7-9 to TRBJ1-6, with D perhaps matching TRBD1 (6 bases). The CDR3 DNA reads as TGTGCCAGCAGCTTAGGGACAGTCTCACCCCTCCACTTT. This gives the protein CASSLGTVSPLHF.